The rows below give T cell receptor beta chains drawn from one sample of a study of T cells after yellow fever vaccination. A single record per CDR3 protein comes from TCRdb applying MiXCR to the 5' RACE reads. In the table there are about 350,000 distinct CDR3 sequences, about 8.3% of which are singletons. The material sequenced was PBMCs, taken about 49 days after the first yellow fever vaccination. The source of these receptors is a man younger than 35 who received the YFV17D yellow fever vaccine. CDR3s include the opening cysteine and the closing phenylalanine or tryptophan. The order of the fields is V gene, J gene, clone size, D gene, CDR3 protein, CDR3 DNA. A D gene is named only where the DNA matches it firmly. Clone size is shown for a subset of rows, as once, few, many or a class of expanded clone.

v_gene: TRBV5-1; j_gene: TRBJ2-1; abundance: many; d_gene: TRBD1; CDR3aa: CASSSAGTGINEQFF; CDR3nt: TGCGCCAGCAGCTCCGCCGGGACAGGGATCAATGAGCAGTTCTTC
v_gene: TRBV20-1; j_gene: TRBJ2-2; abundance: NA; d_gene: NA; CDR3aa: CSAREGGHGELFF; CDR3nt: TGCAGTGCTAGAGAGGGGGGGCACGGGGAGCTGTTTTTT
v_gene: TRBV11-2; j_gene: TRBJ2-3; abundance: many; d_gene: NA; CDR3aa: CASSLEQPWDTQYF; CDR3nt: TGTGCCAGCAGCTTAGAACAGCCGTGGGATACGCAGTATTTT
v_gene: TRBV5-6; j_gene: TRBJ1-2; abundance: few; d_gene: TRBD1; CDR3aa: CASSFGEGASAGYGYTF; CDR3nt: TGTGCCAGCAGCTTCGGTGAGGGGGCGTCGGCTGGCTATGGCTACACCTTC
v_gene: TRBV5-1; j_gene: TRBJ2-1; abundance: NA; d_gene: TRBD1; CDR3aa: CASSSTGDDEQFF; CDR3nt: TGCGCCAGCAGCTCGACAGGGGATGATGAGCAGTTCTTC
v_gene: TRBV5-8; j_gene: TRBJ2-5; abundance: NA; d_gene: NA; CDR3aa: CASSQQGPETQYF; CDR3nt: TGTGCCAGCAGCCAACAAGGGCCAGAGACCCAGTACTTC
v_gene: TRBV12-3/TRBV12-4; j_gene: TRBJ1-6; abundance: NA; d_gene: NA; CDR3aa: CASRGGEYNSPLHF; CDR3nt: TGTGCCAGCAGAGGGGGGGAATATAATTCACCCCTCCACTTT
v_gene: TRBV11-2; j_gene: TRBJ2-4; abundance: few; d_gene: NA; CDR3aa: CASSLVSSGLAKNIQYF; CDR3nt: TGTGCCAGCAGCTTAGTATCTAGTGGACTAGCCAAAAACATTCAGTACTTC
v_gene: TRBV19; j_gene: TRBJ1-1; abundance: NA; d_gene: NA; CDR3aa: CASKIIQGGDTEAFF; CDR3nt: TGTGCCAGTAAGATCATCCAGGGCGGGGACACTGAAGCTTTCTTT
v_gene: TRBV19; j_gene: TRBJ1-1; abundance: many; d_gene: NA; CDR3aa: CASMEAGGTEAFF; CDR3nt: TGTGCCAGTATGGAGGCCGGAGGCACTGAAGCTTTCTTT
v_gene: TRBV24-1; j_gene: TRBJ2-3; abundance: NA; d_gene: NA; CDR3aa: CATSALTGTQYF; CDR3nt: TGTGCCACCAGCGCTCTCACGGGTACGCAGTATTTT
v_gene: TRBV27; j_gene: TRBJ1-2; abundance: NA; d_gene: TRBD1; CDR3aa: CASSRTGWDGYTF; CDR3nt: TGTGCCAGCAGTCGGACAGGGTGGGATGGCTACACCTTC
v_gene: TRBV6-2/TRBV6-3; j_gene: TRBJ1-2; abundance: few; d_gene: NA; CDR3aa: CASSYSYGYTF; CDR3nt: TGTGCCAGCAGTTACTCTTACGGCTACACCTTC
v_gene: TRBV30; j_gene: TRBJ2-3; abundance: many; d_gene: NA; CDR3aa: CAWSAGAVPDTQYF; CDR3nt: TGTGCCTGGAGTGCGGGGGCAGTCCCCGATACGCAGTATTTT
v_gene: TRBV11-2; j_gene: TRBJ2-3; abundance: few; d_gene: NA; CDR3aa: CASSSPRGPTYSTDTQYF; CDR3nt: TGTGCCAGCAGCTCCCCCCGCGGACCCACATACTCCACAGATACGCAGTATTTT
v_gene: TRBV12-3/TRBV12-4; j_gene: TRBJ2-5; abundance: few; d_gene: TRBD2; CDR3aa: CASSPGLAAQETQYF; CDR3nt: TGTGCCAGCAGTCCGGGACTAGCGGCTCAAGAGACCCAGTACTTC